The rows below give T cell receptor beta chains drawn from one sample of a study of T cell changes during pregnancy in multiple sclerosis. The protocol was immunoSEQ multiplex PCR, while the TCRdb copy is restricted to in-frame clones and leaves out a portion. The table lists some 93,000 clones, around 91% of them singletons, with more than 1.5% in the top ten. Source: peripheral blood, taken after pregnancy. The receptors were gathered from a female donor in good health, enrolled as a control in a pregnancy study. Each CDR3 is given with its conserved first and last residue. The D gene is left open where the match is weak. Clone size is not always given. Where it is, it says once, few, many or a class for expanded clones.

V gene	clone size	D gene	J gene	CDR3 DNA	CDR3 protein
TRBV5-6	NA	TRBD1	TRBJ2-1	TGTGCCAGCAAGTTTAGGACAGGGTACAATGAGCAGTTCTTC	CASKFRTGYNEQFF
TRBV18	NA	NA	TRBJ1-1	TGTGCCAGCTCACCGAGAAGGGAAATGTTAGGGGACACTGAAGCTTTCTTT	CASSPRREMLGDTEAFF
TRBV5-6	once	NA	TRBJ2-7	TGTGCCAGCAGCCTGGACGGGTACGAGCAGTACTTC	CASSLDGYEQYF
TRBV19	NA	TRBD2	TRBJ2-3	TGTGCCAGTAGTATTCGGCGGGGGAGCACAGATACGCAGTATTTT	CASSIRRGSTDTQYF
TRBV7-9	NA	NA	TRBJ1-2	TGTGCCAGCAGCTACAGGAACTATGGCTACACCTTC	CASSYRNYGYTF
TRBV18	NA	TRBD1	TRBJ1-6	TGTGCCAGCTCACGACAGGGTGATAATTCACCCCTCCACTTT	CASSRQGDNSPLHF
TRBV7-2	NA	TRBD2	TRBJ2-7	TGTGCCAGCAGCTCATGGACTAGCGACGAGCAGTACTTC	CASSSWTSDEQYF
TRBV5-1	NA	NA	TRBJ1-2	TGCGCCAGCAGCCTCTCAGACAGATCTGGCTACACCTTC	CASSLSDRSGYTF
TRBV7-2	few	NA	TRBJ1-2	TGTGCCAGCAGCTACCCGGGCTATGGCTACACCTTC	CASSYPGYGYTF
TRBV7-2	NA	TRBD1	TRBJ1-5	TGTGCCAGCAGCTTGACAGGGATCACTACTCAGCCCCAGCATTTT	CASSLTGITTQPQHF
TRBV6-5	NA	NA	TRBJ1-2	TGTGCCAGCAGCCAGAGGGCTTATGGCTACACCTTC	CASSQRAYGYTF
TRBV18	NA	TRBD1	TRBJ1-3	TGTGCCAGCTCACCAGGGACAGGGGGCGCCCCGAACACCATATATTTT	CASSPGTGGAPNTIYF
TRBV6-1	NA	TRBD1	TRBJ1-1	TGTGCCAGCAGTGAAAGGGGGCAGACTAGGGCTTTCTTT	CASSERGQTRAFF
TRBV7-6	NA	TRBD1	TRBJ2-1	TGTGCCGGACAGGGTCTGGGCAATGAGCAGTTCTTC	CAGQGLGNEQFF
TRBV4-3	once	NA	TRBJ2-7	TGCGCCAGCAGCCAAGATCGGAGGGGGCAGGACGAGCAGTACTTC	CASSQDRRGQDEQYF
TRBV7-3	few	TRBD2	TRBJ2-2	TGTGCCAGCAGCAAGTCTAGCGGGGGGGCTTCCGGGGAGCTGTTTTTT	CASSKSSGGASGELFF
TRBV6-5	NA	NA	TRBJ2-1	TGTGCCAGCACCTCGACTCAATCCGGTGAGCAGTTCTTC	CASTSTQSGEQFF
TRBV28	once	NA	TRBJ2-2	TGTGCCAGCCGTGGGGACACTACGAACACCGGGGAGCTGTTTTTT	CASRGDTTNTGELFF
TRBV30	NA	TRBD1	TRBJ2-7	TGTGCCTGGAAAGGGGCAGGGGGCGGCGAGCAGTACTTC	CAWKGAGGGEQYF
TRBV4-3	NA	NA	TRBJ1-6	TGCGCCAGCAGCCAACAACGAGAACTTTCACCCCTCCACTTT	CASSQQRELSPLHF
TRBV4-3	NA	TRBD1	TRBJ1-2	TGCGCCAGCAGCCACAGGACAGGGTTACTCCAATCCTATGGCTACACCTTC	CASSHRTGLLQSYGYTF
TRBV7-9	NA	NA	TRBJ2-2	TGTGCCAGCAGCCATAGGAGGGCCGGGGAGCTGTTTTTT	CASSHRRAGELFF
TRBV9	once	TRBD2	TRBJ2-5	TGTGCCAGCAGCGAGGAGCGGGGGGGCCTTTATGAGACCCAGTACTTC	CASSEERGGLYETQYF
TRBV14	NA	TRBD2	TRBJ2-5	TGTGCCAGCAGCCAAGCGGGGGGGCTGGAGACCCAGTACTTC	CASSQAGGLETQYF
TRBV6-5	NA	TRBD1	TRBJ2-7	TGTGCCAGCAGTTATGGGACAGGGGGCGACGAGCAGTACTTC	CASSYGTGGDEQYF
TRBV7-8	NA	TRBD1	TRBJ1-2	TGTGCCAGCAGCTTAGCGGGACAGGGAATGAACTATGGCTACACCTTC	CASSLAGQGMNYGYTF
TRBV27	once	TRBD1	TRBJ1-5	TGTGCCAGCAGTTCTGACAGGGTTGGACAGCCCCAGCATTTT	CASSSDRVGQPQHF
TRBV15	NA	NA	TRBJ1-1	TGTGCCACCAGCAGAGATTTACAGGCTGAAGCTTTCTTT	CATSRDLQAEAFF
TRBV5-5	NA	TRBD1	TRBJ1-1	TGTGCCAGCAGCTTGACAATACAGGGGGAAGCTTTCTTT	CASSLTIQGEAFF
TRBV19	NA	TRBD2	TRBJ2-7	TGTGCCAGTAGGACTAGCGGGGGGTACGAGCAGTACTTC	CASRTSGGYEQYF
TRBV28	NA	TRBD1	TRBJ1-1	TGTGCCAGCAGTTTATCGGGGACAGGGGGCACTGAAGCTTTCTTT	CASSLSGTGGTEAFF
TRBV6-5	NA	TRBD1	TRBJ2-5	TGTGCCAGCAGTTCAGAACAGGGGTTGCGGGAGACCCAGTACTTC	CASSSEQGLRETQYF
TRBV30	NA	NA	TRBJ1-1	TGTGCCTGGAGTGTTGGAGGGACCACTGAAGCTTTCTTT	CAWSVGGTTEAFF
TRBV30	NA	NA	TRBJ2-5	TGTGCCTGGAGCCCGCGGAGCTCCCTCCAAGAGACCCAGTACTTC	CAWSPRSSLQETQYF
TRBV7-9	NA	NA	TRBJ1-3	TGTGCCAGCAGAACCCCGGACAGCCGCTCTGGAAACACCATATATTTT	CASRTPDSRSGNTIYF
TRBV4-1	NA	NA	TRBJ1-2	TGCGCCAGCAGCCAGGATCGATACACGGGGGGCTACACCTTC	CASSQDRYTGGYTF
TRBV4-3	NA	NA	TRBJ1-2	TGCGCCAGCAGCCAAGATCGAAGGGACTTGATCTATGGCTACACCTTC	CASSQDRRDLIYGYTF
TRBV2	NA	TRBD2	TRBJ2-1	TGTGCCAGTAAGAGCGGGGGGGGTGAAGGTGAGCAGTTCTTC	CASKSGGGEGEQFF
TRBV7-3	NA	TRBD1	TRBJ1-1	TGTGCCAGCAGCCGACGCCGACGGGGACAGGGGGGATTAAACACTGAAGCTTTCTTT	CASSRRRRGQGGLNTEAFF
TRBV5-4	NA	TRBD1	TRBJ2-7	TGTGCCAGCAGCTTGTGGGACAGATCCTACGAGCAGTACTTC	CASSLWDRSYEQYF
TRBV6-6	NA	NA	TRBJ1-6	TGTGCCAGCAGCCTGACGGGGGTTAATTCACCCCTCCACTTT	CASSLTGVNSPLHF
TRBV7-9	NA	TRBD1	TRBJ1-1	TGTGCCAGCAGTAAACGGGGACAGGGGGCCTTGCAGAACACTGAAGCTTTCTTT	CASSKRGQGALQNTEAFF
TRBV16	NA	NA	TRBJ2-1	TGTGCCAGCAGCCCTGTACGGGGATGGCAGTTCTTC	CASSPVRGWQFF
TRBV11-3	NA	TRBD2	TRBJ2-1	TGTGCCAGCAGCCAGGGACTAGCGGGGGGAAATGAGCAGTTCTTC	CASSQGLAGGNEQFF
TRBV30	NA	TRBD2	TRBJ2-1	TGTGCCTGGGAAGGGACTAGCGGGGGCAATGAGCAGTTCTTC	CAWEGTSGGNEQFF
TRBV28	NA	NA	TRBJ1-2	TGTGCCAGTCGCAAGAGTGGGAGTAACTATGGCTACACCTTC	CASRKSGSNYGYTF
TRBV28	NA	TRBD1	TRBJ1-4	TGTGCCAGCACCACCACGGGACAGGGGGTCGAAAAACTGTTTTTT	CASTTTGQGVEKLFF
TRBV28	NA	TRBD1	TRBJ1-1	TGTGCCAGCAGGGGCCCCGCACGCGGACAGGGCCTCCGCACTGAAGCTTTCTTT	CASRGPARGQGLRTEAFF
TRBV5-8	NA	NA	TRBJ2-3	TGTGCCAGCAGCCGCTACGGGGGCACAGATACGCAGTATTTT	CASSRYGGTDTQYF
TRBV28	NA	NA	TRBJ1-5	TGTGCCAGCAGTTTCCATGGGACACCGAATCAGCCCCAGCATTTT	CASSFHGTPNQPQHF
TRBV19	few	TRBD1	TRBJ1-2	TGTGCCAGTATATGGGCAGGGGGCGAAGCTAACTATGGCTACACCTTC	CASIWAGGEANYGYTF
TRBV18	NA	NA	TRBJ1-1	TGTGCCAGCTCACCATCAGGGGCTGGAGCTTTCTTT	CASSPSGAGAFF
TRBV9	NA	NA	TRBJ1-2	TGTGCCAGCAGCCCCCAGGGAGGTAGCTATGGCTACACCTTC	CASSPQGGSYGYTF
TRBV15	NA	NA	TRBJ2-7	TGTGCCACCAGCAGAGACGGGGCGACAGGCTACGAGCAGTACTTC	CATSRDGATGYEQYF
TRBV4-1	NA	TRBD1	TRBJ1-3	TGCGCCAGCAGCCACGACAGGGGGGACTCTGGAAACACCATATATTTT	CASSHDRGDSGNTIYF